The clone carrying this T cell receptor (beta chain) was seen more than once but under ten times. Investigators reverse transcribed all isolated RNA, so they sequenced expressed TCRB transcripts. Clones were sequenced by immunoSEQ multiplex PCR, and TCRdb holds only the in-frame ones, with some missing. The profile covers 130,000 or so clones, with around a tenth appearing a single time and 0.68% taken by the ten largest. The germline CDR1 and CDR2 sequences are KGHSH and LQKENI. CDR3 length: 14 residues. Trimming took off 2 bases at V and 2 bases at J, with 10 bases between the two ends. This sample is drawn from a study of beta chain features in type 1 diabetes.

Sequenced sample: central memory CD4+ T cells from blood. This TCR derives from a man aged 18 to 35 in good health. This chain connects TRBV18 to TRBJ2-7, with D possibly matching TRBD2 (5 bases). The CDR3 sequence is CASSPSGWAYEQYF. The CDR3 DNA reads TGTGCCAGCTCACCATCGGGGTGGGCCTACGAGCAGTACTTC. Combining the CDR3 with reference TRBV18 and TRBJ2-7 gives the whole variable domain NAGVMQNPRHLVRRRGQEARLRCSPMKGHSHVYWYRQLPEEGLKFMVYLQKENIIDESGMPKERFSAEFPKEGPSILRIQQVVRGDSAAYFCASSPSGWAYEQYFGPGTRLTVT.